This T cell receptor beta chain was identified during a study of neoadjuvant anti-PD-1 for oral cavity cancer. Study background: Before surgery, most patients got three to four biweekly 3 mg/kg nivolumab doses. Non-progressing patients received a fourth nivolumab dose near day 43, then surgery on days 50-56.

The repertoire was sequenced with immunoSEQ multiplex PCR; TCRdb's copy has only in-frame clones and lacks some. The sample consists of tens of thousands of clones, roughly 81% of them appearing once. The sample's time point: after neoadjuvant nivolumab, at surgical resection. Patients were newly diagnosed with stage II-IVA oral cavity squamous cell carcinoma without prior systemic or radiation treatment. This CDR3 has 14 residues. V lost 5 bases, J lost 3 bases, and 14 bases lay in between. Per the germline V gene, CDR1 is SGHTA and CDR2 is FQGTGA. This chain links TRBV7-3 with TRBJ2-7, with D possibly called TRBD1 or TRBD2 (7 bases each). Sequenced here: PBMCs, sampled after nivolumab (anti-PD-1) treatment. This receptor was taken from a person between 35 and 79 years old with oral cavity squamous cell carcinoma. For the CDR3, the DNA is TGTGCCAGCAGCGTGGGAGGGGGCTACTACGAGCAGTACTTC. Its translation is CASSVGGGYYEQYF.